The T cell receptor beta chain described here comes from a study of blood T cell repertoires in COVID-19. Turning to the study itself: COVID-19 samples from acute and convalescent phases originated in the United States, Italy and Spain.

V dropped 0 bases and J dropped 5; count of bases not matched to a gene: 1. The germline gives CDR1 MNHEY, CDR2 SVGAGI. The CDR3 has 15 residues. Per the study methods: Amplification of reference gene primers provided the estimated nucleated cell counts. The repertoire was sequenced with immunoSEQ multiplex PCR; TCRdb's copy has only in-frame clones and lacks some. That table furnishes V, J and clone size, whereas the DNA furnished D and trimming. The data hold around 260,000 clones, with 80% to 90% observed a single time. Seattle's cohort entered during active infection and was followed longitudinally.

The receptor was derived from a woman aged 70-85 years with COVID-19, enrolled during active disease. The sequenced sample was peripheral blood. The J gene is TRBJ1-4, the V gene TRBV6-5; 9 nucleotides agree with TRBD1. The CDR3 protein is CASSYSGTGNEKLFF. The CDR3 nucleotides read TGTGCCAGCAGTTACTCGGGGACAGGGAATGAAAAACTGTTTTTT.